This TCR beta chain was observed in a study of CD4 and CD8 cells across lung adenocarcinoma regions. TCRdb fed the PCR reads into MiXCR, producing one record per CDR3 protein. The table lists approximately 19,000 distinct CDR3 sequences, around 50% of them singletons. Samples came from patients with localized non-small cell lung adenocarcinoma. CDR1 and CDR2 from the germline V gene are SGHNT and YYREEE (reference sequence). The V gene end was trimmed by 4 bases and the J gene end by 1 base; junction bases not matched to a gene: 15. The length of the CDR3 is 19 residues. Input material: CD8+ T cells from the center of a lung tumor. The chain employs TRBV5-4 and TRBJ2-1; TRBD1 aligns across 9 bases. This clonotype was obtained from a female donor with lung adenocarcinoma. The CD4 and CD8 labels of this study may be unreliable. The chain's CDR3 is CASSTDRGLKWRSYNEQFF. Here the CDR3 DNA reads TGTGCCAGCAGCACGGACAGGGGATTGAAATGGAGGTCCTACAATGAGCAGTTCTTC.